These T cell receptor beta chains were read from a single sample in a study of blood T cell repertoires in COVID-19. Assay used: immunoSEQ multiplex PCR; TCRdb lists only in-frame clones, some missing. The sample lists approximately 260,000 clones, around 83% occurring once. The sample taken for sequencing was PBMCs or T cells enriched from blood (not recorded which). The receptors derive from a woman aged 45-65 years who had been exposed to COVID-19. Both conserved end residues are part of each CDR3. D genes are given only for firm matches. The size of a clone is reported for some rows only, either as once, few or many, or as a class for expanded clones.

j_call v_call cdr3_length clone_size d_call cdr3_aa cdr3_nt
TRBJ2-5 TRBV9 13 NA NA CASSPGRMETQYF TGTGCCAGCAGCCCGGGAAGGATGGAGACCCAGTACTTC
TRBJ2-2 TRBV5-6 18 NA NA CASSLAATRLLSTGELFF TGTGCCAGCAGCTTGGCCGCTACACGACTGTTGAGCACCGGGGAGCTGTTTTTT
TRBJ1-4 TRBV5-4 15 NA NA CASSLAPRTNEKLFF TGTGCCAGCAGCTTGGCCCCCAGAACTAATGAAAAACTGTTTTTT
TRBJ1-1 TRBV28 12 NA TRBD1 CASGTENTEAFF TGTGCCAGCGGGACAGAAAACACTGAAGCTTTCTTT
TRBJ1-1 TRBV30 12 once NA CAWSVGQSGAFF TGTGCCTGGAGTGTAGGACAGTCGGGGGCTTTCTTT
TRBJ1-5 TRBV19 13 NA NA CASSIEKAGPLYF TGTGCCAGTAGTATAGAAAAGGCGGGACCCCTGTATTTT
TRBJ1-3 TRBV9 15 NA NA CASSVRGQSGNTIYF TGTGCCAGCAGCGTGAGGGGACAATCGGGAAACACCATATATTTT
TRBJ2-1 TRBV4-3 17 NA TRBD2 CASSQDFGAGGRHEQFF TGCGCCAGCAGCCAAGACTTCGGGGCGGGGGGGCGCCATGAGCAGTTCTTC
TRBJ1-2 TRBV6-5 13 NA NA CASSQGPNYGYTF TGTGCCAGCAGCCAGGGGCCCAACTATGGCTACACCTTC
TRBJ1-3 TRBV2 15 once NA CASRVGGNSGNTIYF TGTGCCAGCAGGGTGGGGGGAAACTCTGGAAACACCATATATTTT
TRBJ1-1 TRBV19 17 NA NA CASNPVRGLGTNTEAFF TGTGCCAGTAATCCCGTTAGGGGCTTGGGTACGAACACTGAAGCTTTCTTT
TRBJ1-6 TRBV10-3 16 NA NA CAISVAQGSANSPLHF TGTGCCATCAGTGTAGCACAGGGCAGCGCGAATTCACCCCTCCACTTT
TRBJ2-1 TRBV7-2 13 NA NA CASSLSGYNEQFF TGTGCCAGCAGCTTATCGGGCTACAATGAGCAGTTCTTC
TRBJ2-7 TRBV5-4 18 NA TRBD2 CASSPSKTSGGVLEEQYF TGTGCCAGCAGCCCGTCAAAAACTAGCGGGGGGGTTTTAGAAGAGCAGTACTTC
TRBJ2-5 TRBV5-1 13 NA NA CASSLAIQETQYF TGCGCCAGCAGCTTGGCCATCCAAGAGACCCAGTACTTC
TRBJ2-3 TRBV19 13 NA TRBD2 CASSISGADTQYF TGTGCCAGTAGTATTAGCGGGGCAGATACGCAGTATTTT
TRBJ1-6 TRBV28 13 NA NA CASSFRGNSPLHF TGTGCCAGCAGTTTCCGAGGGAATTCACCCCTCCACTTT
TRBJ1-2 TRBV29-1 9 NA NA CSVDPGYTF TGCAGCGTTGACCCAGGCTACACCTTC
TRBJ1-6 TRBV7-2 15 NA NA CASSFRHSYNSPLHF TGTGCCAGCAGCTTCCGACACTCCTATAATTCACCCCTCCACTTT
TRBJ2-7 TRBV5-4 14 NA TRBD2 CASSPGLAPYEQYF TGTGCCAGCAGCCCGGGACTAGCTCCCTACGAGCAGTACTTC
TRBJ2-3 TRBV9 17 NA TRBD2 CASSVGASGGSTDTQYF TGTGCCAGCAGCGTAGGGGCTAGCGGGGGGAGCACAGATACGCAGTATTTT
TRBJ1-1 TRBV18 15 NA NA CASSPLGGRNTEAFF TGTGCCAGCTCACCATTGGGAGGGAGGAACACTGAAGCTTTCTTT
TRBJ2-1 TRBV9 15 NA TRBD2 CASSAGTSTYNEQFF TGTGCCAGCAGCGCCGGGACTAGTACTTACAATGAGCAGTTCTTC
TRBJ1-1 TRBV11-2 12 NA TRBD1 CASSLGTGGAFF TGTGCCAGCAGCCTCGGGACAGGGGGAGCTTTCTTT
TRBJ2-7 TRBV7-2 12 NA NA CASSLSSYEQYF TGTGCCAGCAGCTTATCATCCTACGAGCAGTACTTC
TRBJ1-1 TRBV20-1 11 NA TRBD1 CSADDVDRAFF TGCAGTGCGGACGATGTGGACAGGGCTTTCTTT
TRBJ1-5 TRBV11-2 17 NA TRBD1 CASSLQGTGVNNQPQHF TGTGCCAGCAGCCTACAAGGGACAGGGGTCAACAATCAGCCCCAGCATTTT
TRBJ1-5 TRBV10-2 14 NA NA CASSETSRNQPQHF TGCGCCAGCAGTGAGACATCCCGCAATCAGCCCCAGCATTTT
TRBJ1-3 TRBV20-1 14 once NA CSASSVNSGNTIYF TGCAGTGCTAGTAGCGTTAACTCTGGAAACACCATATATTTT
TRBJ1-1 TRBV18 16 NA TRBD1 CASSPRQGGTNTEAFF TGTGCCAGCTCACCTCGACAGGGCGGTACGAACACTGAAGCTTTCTTT
TRBJ1-1 TRBV7-9 19 NA TRBD1 CASSLVLMDVTGRFAEAFF TGTGCCAGCAGCTTAGTTCTGATGGATGTGACAGGGCGATTCGCTGAAGCTTTCTTT
TRBJ1-5 TRBV10-3 15 NA NA CAISEAGLINQPQHF TGTGCCATCAGTGAGGCGGGGTTGATAAATCAGCCCCAGCATTTT
TRBJ2-3 TRBV10-1 15 NA TRBD2 CASSNSGGDVDTQYF TGCGCCAGCAGTAATAGCGGGGGAGACGTAGATACGCAGTATTTT
TRBJ1-1 TRBV15 15 NA NA CATSRDRGMNTEAFF TGTGCCACCAGCAGAGACAGGGGAATGAACACTGAAGCTTTCTTT
TRBJ2-1 TRBV7-6 15 once NA CASSQNGGRSNEQFF TGTGCCAGCAGCCAAAACGGGGGGCGCAGCAATGAGCAGTTCTTC
TRBJ1-5 TRBV5-6 13 NA NA CASSLEEQQPQHF TGTGCCAGCAGCTTGGAAGAACAACAGCCCCAGCATTTT
TRBJ1-5 TRBV15 12 NA NA CATSRGSGPQHF TGTGCCACCAGCAGAGGATCGGGGCCCCAGCATTTT
TRBJ1-1 TRBV2 17 NA NA CASTPTFSGAGNTEAFF TGTGCCAGCACCCCCACCTTTTCGGGAGCGGGGAACACTGAAGCTTTCTTT
TRBJ2-7 TRBV2 13 NA TRBD2 CASSLLGGHEQYF TGTGCCAGCAGTCTCTTGGGAGGGCACGAGCAGTACTTC
TRBJ1-1 TRBV3-1/TRBV3-2 14 NA NA CASSQLEGSTEAFF TGTGCCAGCAGCCAATTGGAGGGCAGCACTGAAGCTTTCTTT
TRBJ1-2 TRBV19 13 NA NA CASDQGGTYGYTF TGTGCCAGTGACCAGGGCGGAACCTATGGCTACACCTTC
TRBJ1-5 TRBV7-8 14 NA NA CASRPEGRNQPQHF TGTGCCAGCAGGCCGGAGGGGCGCAATCAGCCCCAGCATTTT